Following are 21 T cell receptor beta chains from one sample sequenced in a study of T cells after yellow fever vaccination. One entry per CDR3 protein, called by TCRdb with MiXCR from the 5' RACE reads. This table holds 400,000 to 650,000 distinct CDR3 sequences, 20% to 25% found once. The sample in question was PBMCs, obtained roughly 23 days after the first yellow fever vaccination. The source is a man aged 18 to 30 who received the YFV17D yellow fever vaccine.

The sample holds a few counts of this clonotype. The V gene is TRBV7-8, the J gene TRBJ2-3, with D unresolved. Looked up from germline, CDR1 is SGHVS and CDR2 is FQNEAQ. V lost 2 bases and J 6 bases, leaving 9 bases between the germline ends. The length of the CDR3 is 13 residues. The CDR3 is CASSLTEADTQYF. CDR3 sequence (DNA): TGTGCCAGCAGCTTAACCGAAGCGGATACGCAGTATTTT.

This chain joins TRBV7-9 and TRBJ2-5, with D hard to call. There are 14 residues in the CDR3. V was pared by 2 bases and J by 5 bases, with 12 bases between. Germline CDR1 is SEHNR and CDR2 is FQNEAQ (reference sequence). CDR3 coding DNA: TGTGCCAGCAGCTTAACGCAGGCGCGCGAGACCCAGTACTTC. Its protein is CASSLTQARETQYF.

V gene TRBV2 combines with J gene TRBJ1-4; D remains ambiguous. Trimming removed 6 bases at V and 8 bases at J, with 16 bases between. The CDR3 loop spans 14 amino acids. The germline CDR1 and CDR2 sequences are SNHLY and FYNNEI. This chain's CDR3 is CASRPQNIGEKLFF. CDR3 nucleotides: TGTGCCAGCAGGCCGCAGAATATTGGAGAAAAACTGTTTTTT. Full variable domain (missing parts from reference TRBV2 and TRBJ1-4): EPEVTQTPSHQVTQMGQEVILRCVPISNHLYFYWYRQILGQKVEFLVSFYNNEISEKSEIFDDQFSVERPDGSNFTLKIRSTKLEDSAMYFCASRPQNIGEKLFFGSGTQLSVL.

The chain combines TRBV5-4 with TRBJ1-1, with TRBD1 as a possible D gene (6 bases). Trimming took off 4 bases at V and 7 bases at J, with 20 bases between the two ends. CDR1 is SGHNT and CDR2 is YYREEE in the germline V gene (reference sequence). CDR3 length equals 15 residues. The CDR3 DNA follows: TGTGCCAGCAGCCCTTCCCCGGGCAGGGGCCATGAAGCTTTCTTT. It encodes CASSPSPGRGHEAFF.

The rearrangement uses TRBV7-9 and TRBJ2-2, with D perhaps matching TRBD2 (5 bases). Trimming pared 4 bases from V and 2 bases from J, leaving 11 bases between. The length of the CDR3 is 15 residues. Germline CDR1 SEHNR, CDR2 FQNEAQ (reference sequence). CDR3 DNA sequence: TGTGCCAGCAGCTACTGGACGGGAAACACCGGGGAGCTGTTTTTT. Its translation: CASSYWTGNTGELFF.

The chain uses TRBV20-1 and TRBJ2-7, with D possibly TRBD1 on 6 matching bases. Trimming removed 4 bases from V and 4 bases from J, with 17 bases in between. The CDR3 extends over 14 amino acids. Per the germline V gene, CDR1 is DFQATT and CDR2 is SNEGSKA (reference sequence). The CDR3 here is CSAITGTKVYEQYV. For the CDR3, the DNA is TGCAGTGCTATAACCGGGACAAAAGTATACGAGCAGTACGTC.

This clonotype was found a few times. This CDR3 is CASIRPSGAYGYTF. CDR3 sequence (DNA): TGTGCCAGCATCCGGCCTAGCGGGGCCTATGGCTACACCTTC. J is TRBJ1-2 and V is TRBV12-3 or TRBV12-4, with D maybe TRBD1 (5 bases). The CDR3 runs to 14 residues. V lost 7 bases and J 4 bases, leaving 16 bases between the germline ends.

This clonotype was counted a few times. The chain has TRBV5-5 and TRBJ2-7; 13 bases match TRBD2. CDR1 and CDR2 from the germline V gene are SGHKS and YYEKEE (reference sequence). V shed 5 bases and J 4 bases; nucleotides not matched to a gene: 12. The CDR3 is 17 residues long. The CDR3 nucleotides read TGTGCCAGCAGGCGTACCGGACTAGCGGGGGAAAGATACGAGCAGTACTTC. It is translated as CASRRTGLAGERYEQYF.

The genes are TRBV5-4 and TRBJ2-1; D is possibly TRBD2 (6 bases). Trimming shortened V by 4 bases and J by 0 bases, and 14 bases separated the two germline ends. The CDR3 totals 16 residues. The germline V gene encodes CDR1 SGHNT and CDR2 YYREEE (reference sequence). The CDR3 sequence is CASSRDLLGSYNEQFF. CDR3 sequence (DNA): TGTGCCAGCAGCCGGGACTTGCTTGGCTCCTACAATGAGCAGTTCTTC.

The J gene is TRBJ1-5, the V gene TRBV12-3 or TRBV12-4; maybe TRBD1 (5 bases). V lost 2 bases and J lost 5, with 10 bases in between. There are 14 residues in the CDR3. Written as DNA, the CDR3 is TGTGCCAGCAGTTTACAGGGAGGGCATCAGCCCCAGCATTTT. Encoded protein: CASSLQGGHQPQHF.

This clonotype was seen more than once but under ten times. J is TRBJ1-2 and V is TRBV7-2; possible D gene TRBD1, 6 bases. Germline V gene data show CDR1 as SGHTA and CDR2 as FQGNSA. The CDR3 totals 15 residues. V was pared by 4 bases and J by 5 bases, with 17 bases between. CDR3 residues: CASSSQGGPGYGYTF. CDR3 DNA: TGTGCCAGCAGCTCTCAAGGGGGTCCTGGGTATGGCTACACCTTC.

This clonotype was seen many times. This sequence joins TRBV18 and TRBJ1-5; D gene unclear. This CDR3 region has 12 residues. The V gene lost 1 base and the J gene lost 7 bases, with 5 bases spanning the gap. Germline V gene data show CDR1 as KGHSH and CDR2 as LQKENI. DNA of the CDR3: TGTGCCAGCTCACCACTGGGGCAGCCCCAGCATTTT. As protein: CASSPLGQPQHF.

The chain has TRBV5-1 and TRBJ2-2; the match to TRBD1 covers 9 bases. This CDR3 region has 16 residues. Germline CDR1 is SGHRS and CDR2 is YFSETQ. After removal of 0 bases from V and 6 bases from J, the junction contained 6 bases not matched to a gene. This CDR3 is CASSLGWTGEPGELFF. The CDR3 coding sequence is TGCGCCAGCAGCTTGGGGTGGACAGGGGAACCCGGGGAGCTGTTTTTT.

This clonotype was seen repeatedly, ten times or more. The chain combines TRBV29-1 with TRBJ2-3; possible D gene TRBD2, 5 bases. Between the trimmed V and J ends, which lost 7 bases and 6 bases, there was a span of 17 bases. CDR1 SQVTM and CDR2 ANQGSEA come from the germline V gene. There are 13 residues in the CDR3. The CDR3 protein is CSAERSGPDTQYF. In DNA, the CDR3 is TGCAGCGCCGAAAGAAGCGGTCCGGATACGCAGTATTTT.

This clonotype was recorded at least ten times. The chain is built from TRBV6-1 and TRBJ2-5; D gene ambiguous. V was pared by 4 bases and J by 7 bases, with 4 bases between. The CDR3 extends over 10 amino acids. Germline V gene data show CDR1 as MNHNS and CDR2 as SASEGT. The CDR3 DNA is TGTGCCAGCAGTGCCGGGACCCAGTACTTC. It is translated as CASSAGTQYF.

This clonotype was observed at least ten times. CDR3 amino acids: CSARRPGITGELFF. The CDR3 DNA reads as TGCAGTGCTAGAAGGCCAGGGATAACCGGGGAGCTGTTTTTT. The chain combines TRBV20-1 with TRBJ2-2, with a weak D call TRBD1 (5 bases). The CDR3 is 14 residues long. Looked up from germline, CDR1 is DFQATT and CDR2 is SNEGSKA (reference sequence). V lost 2 bases, J lost 5 bases, and 12 bases lay in between.

The chain has TRBV5-6 and TRBJ2-7; D possibly corresponds to TRBD2 (6 bases). Trimming took 0 bases from V and 2 from J, leaving 12 bases between them. From germline, CDR1 is SGHDT and CDR2 YYEEEE. The CDR3 sequence is 15 residues long. The CDR3 spells CASSLVGLKTYEQYF. CDR3 DNA: TGTGCCAGCAGCTTGGTGGGACTGAAGACCTACGAGCAGTACTTC. The complete variable domain, with remaining parts taken from reference TRBV5-6 and TRBJ2-7, reads DAGVTQSPTHLIKTRGQQVTLRCSPKSGHDTVSWYQQALGQGPQFIFQYYEEEERQRGNFPDRFSGHQFPNYSSELNVNALLLGDSALYLCASSLVGLKTYEQYFGPGTRLTVT.

This clonotype turned up a few times. J is TRBJ1-2 and V is TRBV4-3; 8 bases align to TRBD1. Germline trimming cut 3 bases from V and 6 bases from J; bases unmatched to any gene: 6. The germline CDR1 and CDR2 sequences are LGHNA and YSLEER. The length of the CDR3 is 14 residues. For the CDR3, the DNA is TGCGCCAGCAGCCAGATGACAGGGGATCATGGCTACACCTTC. This sequence encodes CASSQMTGDHGYTF.

This clonotype turned up a few times. V and J are TRBV6-2 or TRBV6-3 and TRBJ2-1, with 9 bases identical to TRBD1. The CDR3 length is 18 residues. CDR1 MNHEY and CDR2 SVGEGT come from the germline V gene. V lost 6 bases, J lost 0 bases, and 12 bases stayed unmatched. CDR3 in amino acids: CASSPRGQGLGSYNEQFF. The CDR3 DNA follows: TGTGCCAGCAGCCCTCGAGGACAGGGGCTCGGCTCCTACAATGAGCAGTTCTTC.

The rearrangement joins TRBV2 to TRBJ1-5, with D maybe TRBD1 (6 bases). Germline V gives CDR1 SNHLY, CDR2 FYNNEI. The CDR3 runs to 16 residues. The V and J ends lost 0 bases and 0 bases respectively, with 9 bases between them. Written as DNA, the CDR3 is TGTGCCAGCAGTGAAGCAGGACAGTATAGCAATCAGCCCCAGCATTTT. This codes for CASSEAGQYSNQPQHF. Drawing the rest from reference TRBV2 and TRBJ1-5, the complete variable domain is EPEVTQTPSHQVTQMGQEVILRCVPISNHLYFYWYRQILGQKVEFLVSFYNNEISEKSEIFDDQFSVERPDGSNFTLKIRSTKLEDSAMYFCASSEAGQYSNQPQHFGDGTRLSIL.

The table lists this clonotype with a few counts. The chain carries TRBV6-7 and TRBJ2-7; possible D gene TRBD2, 6 bases. TRBV6-7 is marked as an open reading frame, function uncertain. This CDR3 is 13 amino acids long. CDR3 bases: TGTGCCACCCGTTACTTCCTTGGGACTGCCTTTTATGTC. Protein: CATRYFLGTAFYV.